The rows below give T cell receptor beta chains drawn from one sample of a study of blood T cells in healthy people across ages. Via MiXCR, TCRdb re-called the 5' RACE reads, giving one row per CDR3 protein. The profile shows some 700,000 distinct CDR3 sequences, 22% of them singletons. The sample taken for sequencing was blood. These receptors came from a man aged 65 to 85 in good health. Each CDR3 is given with its conserved first and last residue. D genes are given only for firm matches. The size field is filled for only some rows; it gives once, few, many or a size class.

V gene	D gene	clone size	CDR3 length	CDR3 protein
TRBV29-1	TRBD1	-	14	CSVLDRGLGTEAFF
TRBV7-2	-	-	13	CASNTGRHYGYTF
TRBV9	-	-	16	CASSYSTASSYIEQFF
TRBV7-8	-	-	13	CASLRGPDYEQYF
TRBV4-3	-	few	16	CASSPNFAARSETQYF
TRBV20-1	-	once	15	CSAGDFGRGNSPLHF
TRBV10-2	-	-	15	CASRPQGLTKETQYF
TRBV14	-	few	15	CASSQDRPLAGEQFF
TRBV6-6	-	few	12	CASTHGGVPQFF
TRBV20-1	TRBD1	few	13	CSAPGQGDYEQYF
TRBV6-6	TRBD1	-	15	CASSAWDRVTETQYF
TRBV19	-	-	13	CASSSMVQETQYF
TRBV11-3	-	-	11	CASSPAQTQYF
TRBV5-6	TRBD1	-	18	CASSWFTGGAGTNEKLFF